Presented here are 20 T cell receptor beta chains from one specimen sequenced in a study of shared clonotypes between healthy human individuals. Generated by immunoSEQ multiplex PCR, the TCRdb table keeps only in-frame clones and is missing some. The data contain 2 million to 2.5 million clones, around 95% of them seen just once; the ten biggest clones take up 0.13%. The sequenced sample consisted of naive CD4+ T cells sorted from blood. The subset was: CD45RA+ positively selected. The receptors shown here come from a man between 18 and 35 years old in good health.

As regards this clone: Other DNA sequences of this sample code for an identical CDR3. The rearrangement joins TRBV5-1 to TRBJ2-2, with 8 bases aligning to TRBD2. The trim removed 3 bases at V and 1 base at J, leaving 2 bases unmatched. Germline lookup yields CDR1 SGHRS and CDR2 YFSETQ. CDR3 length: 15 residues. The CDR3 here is CASSSSGLNTGELFF. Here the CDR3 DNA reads TGCGCCAGCAGCTCTAGCGGGTTGAACACCGGGGAGCTGTTTTTT.

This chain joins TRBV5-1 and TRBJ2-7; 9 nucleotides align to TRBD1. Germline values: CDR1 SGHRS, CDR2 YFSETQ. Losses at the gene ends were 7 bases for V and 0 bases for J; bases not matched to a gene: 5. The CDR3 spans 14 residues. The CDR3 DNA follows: TGCGCCAGCGGCCGGGACAGGGCCTCCTACGAGCAGTACTTC. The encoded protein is CASGRDRASYEQYF.

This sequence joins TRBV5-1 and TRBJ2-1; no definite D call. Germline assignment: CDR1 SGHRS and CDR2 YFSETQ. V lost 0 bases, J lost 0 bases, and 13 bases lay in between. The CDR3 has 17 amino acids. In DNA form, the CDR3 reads TGCGCCAGCAGCTTGGGTTGGGCGGCGAGCTCCTACAATGAGCAGTTCTTC. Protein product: CASSLGWAASSYNEQFF.

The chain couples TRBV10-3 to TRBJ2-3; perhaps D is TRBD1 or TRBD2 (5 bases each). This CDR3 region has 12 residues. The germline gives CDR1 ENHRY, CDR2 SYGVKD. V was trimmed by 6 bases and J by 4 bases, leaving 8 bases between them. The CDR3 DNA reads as TGTGCCATCAGCCGAGGGGCAGATACGCAGTATTTT. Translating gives CAISRGADTQYF.

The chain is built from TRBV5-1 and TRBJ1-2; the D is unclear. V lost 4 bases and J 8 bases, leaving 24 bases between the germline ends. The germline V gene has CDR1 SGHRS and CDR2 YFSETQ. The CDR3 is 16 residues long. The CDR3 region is CASSPTTNQGYKGYTF. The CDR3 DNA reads TGCGCCAGCAGCCCCACCACTAACCAAGGGTATAAGGGCTACACCTTC. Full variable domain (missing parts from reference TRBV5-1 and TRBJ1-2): KAGVTQTPRYLIKTRGQQVTLSCSPISGHRSVSWYQQTPGQGLQFLFEYFSETQRNKGNFPGRFSGRQFSNSRSEMNVSTLELGDSALYLCASSPTTNQGYKGYTFGSGTRLTVV.

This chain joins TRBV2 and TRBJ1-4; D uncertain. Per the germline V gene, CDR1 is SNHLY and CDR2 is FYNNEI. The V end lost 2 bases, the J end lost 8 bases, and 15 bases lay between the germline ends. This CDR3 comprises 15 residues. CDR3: CASSERDSRMEKLFF. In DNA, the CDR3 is TGTGCCAGCAGTGAAAGGGATTCTAGGATGGAAAAACTGTTTTTT. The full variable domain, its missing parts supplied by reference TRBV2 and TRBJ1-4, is EPEVTQTPSHQVTQMGQEVILRCVPISNHLYFYWYRQILGQKVEFLVSFYNNEISEKSEIFDDQFSVERPDGSNFTLKIRSTKLEDSAMYFCASSERDSRMEKLFFGSGTQLSVL.

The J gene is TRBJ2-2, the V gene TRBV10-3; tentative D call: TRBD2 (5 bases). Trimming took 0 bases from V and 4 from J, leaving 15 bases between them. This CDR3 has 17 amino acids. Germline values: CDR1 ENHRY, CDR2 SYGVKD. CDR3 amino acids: CAISESGGLKGTGELFF. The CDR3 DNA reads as TGTGCCATCAGTGAGTCTGGCGGACTTAAGGGCACCGGGGAGCTGTTTTTT.

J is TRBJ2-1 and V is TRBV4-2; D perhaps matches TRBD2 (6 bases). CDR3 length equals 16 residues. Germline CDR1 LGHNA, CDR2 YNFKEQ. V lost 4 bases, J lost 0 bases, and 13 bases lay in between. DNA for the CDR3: TGTGCCAGCAGCCGGGGAGGCGTTAGCTCCTACAATGAGCAGTTCTTC. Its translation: CASSRGGVSSYNEQFF.

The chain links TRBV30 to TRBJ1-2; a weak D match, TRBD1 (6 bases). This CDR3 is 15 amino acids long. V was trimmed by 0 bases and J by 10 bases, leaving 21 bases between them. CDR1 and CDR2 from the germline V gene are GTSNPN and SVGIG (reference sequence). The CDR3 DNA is TGTGCCTGGAGTGTTGGAGTGGTGTCAGGGGTTCCCTACACCTTC. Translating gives CAWSVGVVSGVPYTF.

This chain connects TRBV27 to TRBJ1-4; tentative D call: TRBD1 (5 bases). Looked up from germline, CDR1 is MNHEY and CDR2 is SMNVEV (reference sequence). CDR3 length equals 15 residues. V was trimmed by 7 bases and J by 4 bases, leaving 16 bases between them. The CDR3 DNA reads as TGTGCCAGCACCCGGGGGGGAGGTAGTAATGAAAAACTGTTTTTT. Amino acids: CASTRGGGSNEKLFF.

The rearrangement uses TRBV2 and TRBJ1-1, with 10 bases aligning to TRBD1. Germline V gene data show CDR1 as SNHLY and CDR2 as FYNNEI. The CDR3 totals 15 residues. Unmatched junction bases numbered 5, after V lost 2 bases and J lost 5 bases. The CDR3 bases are TGTGCCAGCAGTGAACGGGGACAGGGGATTACTGAAGCTTTCTTT. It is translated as CASSERGQGITEAFF. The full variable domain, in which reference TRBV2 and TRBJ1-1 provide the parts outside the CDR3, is EPEVTQTPSHQVTQMGQEVILRCVPISNHLYFYWYRQILGQKVEFLVSFYNNEISEKSEIFDDQFSVERPDGSNFTLKIRSTKLEDSAMYFCASSERGQGITEAFFGQGTRLTVV.

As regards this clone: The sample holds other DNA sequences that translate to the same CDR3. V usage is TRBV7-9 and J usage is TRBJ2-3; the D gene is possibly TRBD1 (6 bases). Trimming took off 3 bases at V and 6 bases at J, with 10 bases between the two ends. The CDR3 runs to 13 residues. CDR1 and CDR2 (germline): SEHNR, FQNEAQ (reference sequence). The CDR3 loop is CASSFRGADTQYF. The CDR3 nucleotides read TGTGCCAGCAGCTTCAGGGGTGCGGATACGCAGTATTTT.

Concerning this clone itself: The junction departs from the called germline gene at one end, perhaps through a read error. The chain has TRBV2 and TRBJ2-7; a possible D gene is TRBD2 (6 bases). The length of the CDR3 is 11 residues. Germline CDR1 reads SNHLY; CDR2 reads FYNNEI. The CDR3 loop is CASSEVWEVHF. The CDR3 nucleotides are TGTGCCAGCAGTGAAGTATGGGAGGTTCACTTC.

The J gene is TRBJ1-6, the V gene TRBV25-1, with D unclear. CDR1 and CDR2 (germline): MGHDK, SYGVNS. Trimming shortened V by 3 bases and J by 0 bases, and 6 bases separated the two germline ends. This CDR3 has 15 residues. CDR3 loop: CASSDSGSYNSPLHF. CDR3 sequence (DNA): TGTGCCAGCAGTGATAGCGGCTCCTATAATTCACCCCTCCACTTT.

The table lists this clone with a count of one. The CDR3 DNA reads as TGTGCCAGCAGCTTAGGGGACAGGGTTGGCGGGGAGCTGTTTTTT. This gives the protein CASSLGDRVGGELFF. The genes are TRBV5-6 and TRBJ2-2, with 9 bases that match TRBD1. The CDR3 has 15 amino acids. With V trimmed by 2 bases and J by 7 bases, 6 bases remained unmatched. Germline CDR1 SGHDT, CDR2 YYEEEE.

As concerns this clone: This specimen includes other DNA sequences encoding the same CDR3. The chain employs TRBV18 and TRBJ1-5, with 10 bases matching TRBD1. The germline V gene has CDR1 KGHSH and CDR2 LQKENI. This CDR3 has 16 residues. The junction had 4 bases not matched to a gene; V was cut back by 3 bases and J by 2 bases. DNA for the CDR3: TGTGCCAGCTCACCGACAGGGGGCGCCGGCAATCAGCCCCAGCATTTT. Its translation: CASSPTGGAGNQPQHF.

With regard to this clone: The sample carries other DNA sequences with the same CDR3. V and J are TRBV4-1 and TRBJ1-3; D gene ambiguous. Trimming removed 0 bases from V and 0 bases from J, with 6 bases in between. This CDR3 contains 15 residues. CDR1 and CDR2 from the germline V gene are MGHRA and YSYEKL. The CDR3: CASSQEQISGNTIYF. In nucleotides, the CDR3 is TGCGCCAGCAGCCAAGAGCAGATCTCTGGAAACACCATATATTTT.

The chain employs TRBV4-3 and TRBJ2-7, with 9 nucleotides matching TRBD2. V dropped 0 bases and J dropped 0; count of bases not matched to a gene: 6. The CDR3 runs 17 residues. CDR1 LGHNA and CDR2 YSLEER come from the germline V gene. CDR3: CASSQDLAGFSSYEQYF. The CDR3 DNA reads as TGCGCCAGCAGCCAAGATCTAGCGGGGTTTAGCTCCTACGAGCAGTACTTC.

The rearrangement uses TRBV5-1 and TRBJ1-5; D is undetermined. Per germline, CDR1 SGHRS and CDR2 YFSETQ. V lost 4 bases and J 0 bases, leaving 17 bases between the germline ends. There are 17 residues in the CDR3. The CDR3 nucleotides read TGCGCCAGCAGCACCAGGTCACGAACCAATAGCAATCAGCCCCAGCATTTT. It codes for CASSTRSRTNSNQPQHF.

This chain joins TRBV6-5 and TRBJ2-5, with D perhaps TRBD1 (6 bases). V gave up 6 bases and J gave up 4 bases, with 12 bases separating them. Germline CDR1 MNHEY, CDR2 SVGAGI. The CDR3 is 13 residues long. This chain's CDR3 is CASSRGQLETQYF. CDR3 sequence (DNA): TGTGCCAGCAGCCGAGGACAGCTAGAGACCCAGTACTTC.